The rows below give T cell receptor beta chains drawn from one sample of a study of T cells in Graves' hyperthyroidism and ophthalmopathy. TCRdb re-analysed the multiplex PCR reads in MiXCR, keeping a single row per CDR3 protein. This sample has 350,000 to 450,000 distinct CDR3 sequences, with about a sixth found just once. Material: blood. These receptors all come from a woman aged 25 to 39 with Graves' hyperthyroidism that later progressed to Graves' ophthalmopathy. CDR3s include the opening cysteine and the closing phenylalanine or tryptophan. The order of the fields is D gene, J gene, clone size, V gene, CDR3 protein, CDR3 DNA. A D gene is named only where the DNA matches it firmly. Rows may omit the clone size; those that give it use once, few, many or a size class.

>.|TRBJ2-4|few|TRBV18
CASSPKDRQGIQYF
TGTGCCAGCTCACCGAAGGACAGACAAGGCATTCAGTACTTC
>TRBD1|TRBJ2-1|.|TRBV27
CASSLDRGGFEQFF
TGTGCCAGCAGTTTAGACAGGGGGGGCTTTGAGCAGTTCTTC
>.|TRBJ2-4|many|TRBV20-1
CSARDRVAKNIQYF
TGCAGTGCTAGAGATCGAGTAGCCAAAAACATTCAGTACTTC
>.|TRBJ1-2|few|TRBV11-2
CASSLGRENGYTF
TGTGCCAGCAGCTTAGGCAGGGAAAACGGCTACACCTTC
>.|TRBJ1-2|many|TRBV27
CATADSTIPYGYTF
TGTGCCACCGCGGACAGCACCATTCCCTATGGCTACACCTTC
>.|TRBJ2-1|many|TRBV3-1
CASFSTRSNEQFF
TGTGCCAGCTTTTCGACTAGAAGCAATGAGCAGTTCTTC
>.|TRBJ1-4|many|TRBV27
CASSFGSRTNEKLFF
TGTGCCAGCAGTTTTGGAAGCAGAACTAATGAAAAACTGTTTTTT
>.|TRBJ2-1|few|TRBV7-9
CAQQWLNEQFF
TGTGCCCAGCAGTGGCTCAATGAGCAGTTCTTC
>.|TRBJ2-1|many|TRBV5-1
CASSPPARSGQQFF
TGCGCCAGCAGCCCTCCGGCGCGTAGCGGCCAGCAGTTCTTC
>.|TRBJ2-2|few|TRBV20-1
CSARDAGNTGELFF
TGCAGTGCTAGAGATGCTGGGAACACCGGGGAGCTGTTTTTT
>.|TRBJ2-7|few|TRBV6-1
CASTRRSSYEQYF
TGTGCCAGCACCCGACGGAGCTCCTACGAGCAGTACTTC
>TRBD2|TRBJ2-1|many|TRBV27
CASSTGTGGYNEQFF
TGTGCCAGCAGTACCGGGACGGGGGGCTACAATGAGCAGTTCTTC
>.|TRBJ1-4|many|TRBV7-9
CASSSQGGSNEKLFF
TGTGCCAGCAGCTCACAGGGAGGTAGTAATGAAAAACTGTTTTTT
>TRBD2|TRBJ2-1|many|TRBV6-5
CASSYAPRGSSYNEQFF
TGTGCCAGCAGTTACGCCCCTCGCGGGAGCTCCTACAATGAGCAGTTCTTC
>TRBD2|TRBJ2-1|few|TRBV27
CASSSSGGLPDEQFF
TGTGCCAGCAGTTCTAGCGGGGGCCTCCCGGATGAGCAGTTCTTC
>.|TRBJ2-3|many|TRBV5-1
CASSGQGEGTDTQYF
TGCGCCAGCAGCGGCCAAGGGGAAGGGACAGATACGCAGTATTTT